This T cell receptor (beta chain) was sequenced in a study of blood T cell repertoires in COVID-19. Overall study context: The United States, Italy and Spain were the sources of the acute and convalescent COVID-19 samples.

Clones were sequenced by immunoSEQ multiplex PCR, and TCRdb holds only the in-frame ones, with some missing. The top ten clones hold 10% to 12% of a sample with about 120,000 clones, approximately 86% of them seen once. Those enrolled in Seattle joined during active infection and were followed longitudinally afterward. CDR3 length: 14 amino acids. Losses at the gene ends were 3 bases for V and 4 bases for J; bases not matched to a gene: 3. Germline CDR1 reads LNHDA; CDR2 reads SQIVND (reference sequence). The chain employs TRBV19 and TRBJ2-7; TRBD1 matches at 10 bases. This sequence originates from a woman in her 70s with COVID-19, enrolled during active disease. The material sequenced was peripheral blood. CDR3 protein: CASSIRDRGYEQYF. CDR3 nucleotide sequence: TGTGCCAGTAGTATCCGGGACAGGGGTTACGAGCAGTACTTC.